This entry lists 29 T cell receptor beta chains sequenced from one sample in a study of cytotoxic CD8 clonotypes in ibrutinib-treated CLL. Repertoires were generated with immunoSEQ multiplex PCR, while TCRdb's copy carries only in-frame clones and drops some. The sample lists roughly 51,000 clones; 45% to 55% were seen once. Sequencing used PBMCs, obtained after 12 months of ibrutinib treatment. These receptors all stem from a human donor with chronic lymphocytic leukemia.

This clone appeared a few times. This sequence joins TRBV2 and TRBJ1-6; D is perhaps TRBD1 (6 bases). Germline values: CDR1 SNHLY, CDR2 FYNNEI. V was shortened by 2 bases and J by 8 bases, with 13 bases between the two germline ends. The CDR3 is 15 residues long. CDR3 sequence (DNA): TGTGCCAGCAGTGAAATGGAGAGGGGGTATTCACCCCTCCACTTT. Protein product: CASSEMERGYSPLHF.

This clone occurred a few times. The J gene is TRBJ1-2, the V gene TRBV2; a possible D gene is TRBD1 (6 bases). This CDR3 contains 11 residues. The germline V gene has CDR1 SNHLY and CDR2 FYNNEI. With 6 bases removed from V and 4 bases from J, the gap between germline ends came to 6 bases. Here the CDR3 reads CASRDSYGYTF. The CDR3 coding sequence is TGTGCCAGCAGGGACAGCTATGGCTACACCTTC. Using reference TRBV2 and TRBJ1-2 for the parts outside the CDR3, the full variable domain is EPEVTQTPSHQVTQMGQEVILRCVPISNHLYFYWYRQILGQKVEFLVSFYNNEISEKSEIFDDQFSVERPDGSNFTLKIRSTKLEDSAMYFCASRDSYGYTFGSGTRLTVV.

A few counts support this clone. This chain joins TRBV28 and TRBJ1-2; D is undetermined. The CDR3 contains 13 residues. V lost 6 bases and J lost 1, with 9 bases in between. The germline CDR1 and CDR2 sequences are MDHEN and SYDVKM. The CDR3 sequence is CASSSVINYGYTF. The CDR3 DNA reads TGTGCCAGCAGCTCGGTTATTAACTATGGCTACACCTTC.

The chain carries TRBV29-1 and TRBJ1-1; D unclear. There are 12 residues in the CDR3. With 2 bases removed from V and 5 bases from J, the gap between germline ends came to 9 bases. The germline V gene has CDR1 SQVTM and CDR2 ANQGSEA. CDR3 DNA: TGCAGCGTTGAAATGACCAGTACTGAAGCTTTCTTT. Translated, it gives CSVEMTSTEAFF.

The V call is TRBV11-3, the J call TRBJ2-3, with D unclear. The CDR3 is 14 amino acids. The V gene lost 0 bases and the J gene lost 4 bases, with 8 bases spanning the gap. Germline lookup yields CDR1 SGHNT and CDR2 YENEEA. CDR3 nucleotide sequence: TGTGCCAGCAGCTTAGATTCTAGATCAGATACGCAGTATTTT. Translated, it gives CASSLDSRSDTQYF.

The chain carries TRBV2 and TRBJ2-7; D unclear. Deletions cut 0 bases from V and 3 bases from J, with 9 bases between. The CDR3 covers 14 residues. Germline assignment: CDR1 SNHLY and CDR2 FYNNEI. The CDR3 region has the DNA TGTGCCAGCAGTGAAGCGCTCGGTAGCTACGAGCAGTACTTC. It specifies CASSEALGSYEQYF.

This sequence joins TRBV27 and TRBJ2-7, with D perhaps TRBD1 (5 bases). Germline V gene data show CDR1 as MNHEY and CDR2 as SMNVEV (reference sequence). V lost 6 bases and J lost 6, with 15 bases in between. The CDR3 runs to 13 residues. The CDR3 reads CASSLRGPLEQYF. The CDR3 nucleotides read TGTGCCAGCAGCCTAAGGGGCCCCCTCGAGCAGTACTTC.

The V gene is TRBV4-2, the J gene TRBJ2-2, with 13 bases fitting TRBD2. This CDR3 region has 17 residues. Trimming removed 3 bases from V and 4 bases from J; junction bases left unmatched: 5. The germline CDR1 and CDR2 sequences are LGHNA and YNFKEQ. Here the CDR3 DNA reads TGTGCCAGCAGCCAGCCGGGACTAGCGGGACTCACCGGGGAGCTGTTTTTT. It yields the protein CASSQPGLAGLTGELFF.

This clone turned up a few times. V usage is TRBV6-6 and J usage is TRBJ1-4; D not certain. V lost 6 bases and J 5 bases, leaving 7 bases between the germline ends. This CDR3 comprises 12 residues. Germline loops: CDR1 MNHNY, CDR2 SVGAGI (reference sequence). The CDR3 spells CASRGKNEKLFF. CDR3 bases: TGTGCCAGCAGGGGCAAAAATGAAAAACTGTTTTTT.

The chain couples TRBV18 to TRBJ2-1; 14 nucleotides line up with TRBD2. From germline, CDR1 is KGHSH and CDR2 LQKENI. The CDR3 length is 15 residues. V trimming: 3 bases; J trimming: 9 bases; junction bases outside the gene matches: 4. This CDR3 is CASSPGLAGALEQFF. CDR3 sequence (DNA): TGTGCCAGCTCACCGGGACTAGCGGGAGCACTTGAGCAGTTCTTC.

The CDR3 reads CASSLQDRGEKLFF. DNA of the CDR3: TGCGCCAGCAGCCTCCAGGACAGGGGTGAAAAACTGTTTTTT. V usage is TRBV5-1 and J usage is TRBJ1-4, with 9 bases aligning to TRBD1. CDR3 size: 14 residues. With 4 bases clipped from V and 7 bases from J, the junction kept 5 bases outside the gene matches. In germline, CDR1 is SGHRS, CDR2 YFSETQ.

The chain uses TRBV7-2 and TRBJ1-5, with D hard to call. The V gene's germline CDR1 is SGHTA and CDR2 FQGNSA. The CDR3 runs to 13 residues. Trimming took 1 base from V and 8 from J, leaving 9 bases between them. The CDR3 loop is CASSLGLWEPQHF. The CDR3 DNA reads TGTGCCAGCAGCTTAGGCCTTTGGGAGCCCCAGCATTTT. Using reference TRBV7-2 and TRBJ1-5 for the parts outside the CDR3, the full variable domain is GAGVSQSPSNKVTEKGKDVELRCDPISGHTALYWYRQSLGQGLEFLIYFQGNSAPDKSGLPSDRFSAERTGGSVSTLTIQRTQQEDSAVYLCASSLGLWEPQHFGDGTRLSIL.

This clone has a handful of counts. The chain uses TRBV18 and TRBJ2-3, with no clear D. The CDR3 runs 15 residues. CDR1 is KGHSH and CDR2 is LQKENI in the germline V gene. V lost 5 bases, J lost 0 bases, and 12 bases lay in between. CDR3 bases: TGTGCCAGCTCATATGGTTACTCTAGCACAGATACGCAGTATTTT. It yields the protein CASSYGYSSTDTQYF.

This clone was counted at least ten times. The chain recombines TRBV5-1 with TRBJ2-7; weak D call: TRBD1 (5 bases). Deletions cut 3 bases from V and 4 bases from J, with 8 bases between. There are 12 residues in the CDR3. From germline, CDR1 is SGHRS and CDR2 YFSETQ. In DNA, the CDR3 is TGCGCCAGCAGCTCCGACAGATACGAGCAGTACTTC. Translation gives CASSSDRYEQYF.

The table lists this clone with a count of one. This chain uses TRBV18 with TRBJ2-5; D remains unclear. The ends were cut back, 2 bases at V and 5 bases at J, with 6 bases in the middle. The CDR3 is 12 amino acids. The germline CDR1 and CDR2 sequences are KGHSH and LQKENI. CDR3 region: CASSPTRETQYF. The DNA of the CDR3 is TGTGCCAGCTCACCAACACGGGAGACCCAGTACTTC.

Concerning this clone: The sample carries other DNA sequences with the same CDR3. The rearrangement joins TRBV6-1 to TRBJ2-3; the match to TRBD2 covers 8 bases. Per germline, CDR1 MNHNS and CDR2 SASEGT. The J segment lost 4 bases and the V segment lost 3 bases, leaving 3 bases of the junction unmatched. The CDR3 is 14 amino acids. CDR3 region: CASSDTSGADTQYF. In nucleotides, the CDR3 is TGTGCCAGCAGTGATACTAGCGGAGCAGATACGCAGTATTTT.

This sequence joins TRBV30 and TRBJ1-1; D might be TRBD1 (6 bases). V shed 4 bases and J shed 4 bases, with 19 bases lying between them. The V gene's germline CDR1 is GTSNPN and CDR2 SVGIG (reference sequence). This CDR3 has 15 amino acids. This CDR3 is CAWTRPGGLGTEAFF. The CDR3 nucleotides are TGTGCCTGGACCCGGCCTGGGGGGCTTGGCACTGAAGCTTTCTTT.

The J gene is TRBJ2-2, the V gene TRBV19; 10 nucleotides match TRBD2. Germline CDR1 reads LNHDA; CDR2 reads SQIVND (reference sequence). The CDR3 runs 14 residues. Unmatched junction bases numbered 4, after V lost 6 bases and J lost 6 bases. This CDR3 is CASRASGSAGELFF. As DNA, the CDR3 is TGTGCCAGTAGGGCTAGCGGGAGTGCCGGGGAGCTGTTTTTT.

This sequence joins TRBV5-6 and TRBJ1-4; 7 bases are shared with TRBD1. Germline CDR1 is SGHDT and CDR2 is YYEEEE. Trimming took 2 bases from V and 8 from J; bases not matched to a gene: 3. CDR3 length: 13 residues. This chain's CDR3 is CASSFDRAEKLFF. In DNA, the CDR3 is TGTGCCAGCAGCTTTGACAGGGCCGAAAAACTGTTTTTT.

The CDR3 reads CASSQPQGYEQYF. The CDR3, as DNA: TGTGCCAGCAGCCAGCCCCAGGGGTACGAGCAGTACTTC. The V and J genes are TRBV28 and TRBJ2-7; maybe TRBD1 (6 bases). V was pared by 6 bases and J by 4 bases, with 13 bases between. The V gene's germline CDR1 is MDHEN and CDR2 SYDVKM. This CDR3 is built from 13 residues.

The chain has TRBV2 and TRBJ2-7; D call uncertain. Germline CDR1 and CDR2: SNHLY and FYNNEI. The CDR3 contains 11 residues. With 5 bases removed from V and 7 bases from J, the gap between germline ends came to 9 bases. The CDR3 coding sequence is TGTGCCAGCAGTTACGCCCAAGAGCAGTACTTC. This gives the protein CASSYAQEQYF. Complete variable domain (other parts from reference TRBV2 and TRBJ2-7): EPEVTQTPSHQVTQMGQEVILRCVPISNHLYFYWYRQILGQKVEFLVSFYNNEISEKSEIFDDQFSVERPDGSNFTLKIRSTKLEDSAMYFCASSYAQEQYFGPGTRLTVT.

This clone turned up a few times. The V gene is TRBV5-1, the J gene TRBJ1-1, with no clear D. Trimming took 5 bases from V and 0 from J, leaving 8 bases between them. The germline V gene has CDR1 SGHRS and CDR2 YFSETQ. This CDR3 contains 13 residues. The CDR3 region is CASSPRMNTEAFF. CDR3 nucleotide sequence: TGCGCCAGCAGTCCCCGTATGAACACTGAAGCTTTCTTT. The full variable domain, with the rest looked up from reference TRBV5-1 and TRBJ1-1, is KAGVTQTPRYLIKTRGQQVTLSCSPISGHRSVSWYQQTPGQGLQFLFEYFSETQRNKGNFPGRFSGRQFSNSRSEMNVSTLELGDSALYLCASSPRMNTEAFFGQGTRLTVV.

This chain uses TRBV11-3 with TRBJ2-7; no clear D gene. Per the germline V gene, CDR1 is SGHNT and CDR2 is YENEEA. The CDR3 loop spans 13 amino acids. V was pared by 5 bases and J by 4 bases, with 12 bases between. The CDR3 sequence: CASSPFVGYEQYF. The CDR3 bases are TGTGCCAGCAGCCCGTTTGTGGGATACGAGCAGTACTTC.

This clone was observed a few times. In nucleotides, the CDR3 is TGTGCCAGCAGCTTCCCGGGACAGTTAGAGACCCAGTACTTC. Translation gives CASSFPGQLETQYF. The chain recombines TRBV27 with TRBJ2-5, with 7 nucleotides matching TRBD1. Germline V gene lookup returns CDR1 MNHEY and CDR2 SMNVEV (reference sequence). This CDR3 spans 14 amino acids. V was pared by 6 bases and J by 4 bases, with 8 bases of the junction left unmatched.

This clone was recorded a few times. The V and J genes are TRBV7-2 and TRBJ2-2; TRBD1 matches at 11 bases. This CDR3 is 16 amino acids long. V was pared by 5 bases and J by 7 bases, with 9 bases of the junction left unmatched. The germline gives CDR1 SGHTA, CDR2 FQGNSA. In DNA, the CDR3 is TGTGCCAGCAGCCCCGGACAGGGGGCGTATTACGGGGAGCTGTTTTTT. This gives the protein CASSPGQGAYYGELFF. Using reference TRBV7-2 and TRBJ2-2 for the parts outside the CDR3, the full variable domain is GAGVSQSPSNKVTEKGKDVELRCDPISGHTALYWYRQSLGQGLEFLIYFQGNSAPDKSGLPSDRFSAERTGGSVSTLTIQRTQQEDSAVYLCASSPGQGAYYGELFFGEGSRLTVL.

This chain links TRBV11-3 with TRBJ2-7; D gene ambiguous. The CDR3 extends over 15 amino acids. Trimming shortened V by 1 base and J by 0 bases, and 10 bases separated the two germline ends. The germline V gene encodes CDR1 SGHNT and CDR2 YENEEA. The CDR3 loop is CASSLGAESSYEQYF. The CDR3 region has the DNA TGTGCCAGCAGCTTAGGGGCGGAAAGCTCCTACGAGCAGTACTTC. The complete variable domain, with remaining parts taken from reference TRBV11-3 and TRBJ2-7, reads EAGVVQSPRYKIIEKKQPVAFWCNPISGHNTLYWYLQNLGQGPELLIRYENEEAVDDSQLPKDRFSAERLKGVDSTLKIQPAELGDSAVYLCASSLGAESSYEQYFGPGTRLTVT.

This rearrangement joins TRBV10-1 to TRBJ1-1; TRBD1 is a possible D gene (6 bases). Trimming shortened V by 3 bases and J by 1 base, and 15 bases separated the two germline ends. Looked up from germline, CDR1 is WNHNN and CDR2 is SYGVQD (reference sequence). The CDR3 has 16 residues. CDR3 coding DNA: TGCGCCAGCAGTGAAAGCTGGGGGCGGGAGAACACTGAAGCTTTCTTT. It translates to CASSESWGRENTEAFF.

J is TRBJ2-7 and V is TRBV28; 12 bases are a match to TRBD1. The length of the CDR3 is 15 residues. The V segment lost 6 bases and the J segment 3 bases; nucleotides outside the gene matches: 6. CDR1 is MDHEN and CDR2 is SYDVKM in the germline V gene. The CDR3, as DNA: TGTGCCAGCAGGCTCGGGACAGGGGGCTTCTACGAGCAGTACTTC. Translation: CASRLGTGGFYEQYF.

This clone showed up just a few times. The rearrangement uses TRBV4-1 and TRBJ2-3, with D unresolved. CDR1 is MGHRA, CDR2 YSYEKL, per germline. This CDR3 contains 16 residues. Between the trimmed V and J ends, which lost 3 bases and 5 bases, there was a span of 18 bases. CDR3 nucleotides: TGCGCCAGCAGCCACGCCCCAGACCGTCTCAAAGATACGCAGTATTTT. It yields the protein CASSHAPDRLKDTQYF.